This TCR beta chain appears in the sequencing data of a study of cytomegalovirus exposure and HLA in healthy donors. Study outcomes and limitations: Cytomegalovirus-associated status was assigned to 150 to 200 TCR beta chains. An analysis done earlier found most TCR beta V segments productive about 87% or about 30% of the time.

Comments on this clone: Its specificity is unknown.

It was with 60 Vbeta and 13 Jbeta primers that the PCR ran. The data were produced by immunoSEQ multiplex PCR, yet TCRdb's version contains in-frame clones alone and is incomplete. Seen here are tens of thousands of clones, 10% observed once, and the top ten hold approximately 25%. The specimen was PBMCs. The receptor comes from a man aged 55-75 years in good health and CMV-seropositive.

CDR3 protein: CASSQEREGQPQHF. DNA of the CDR3: TGTGCCAGCAGTCAAGAAAGGGAGGGGCAGCCCCAGCATTTT. J is TRBJ1-5 and V is TRBV7-2; a weak D match, TRBD1 (5 bases). Germline CDR1 and CDR2: SGHTA and FQGNSA. This CDR3 has 14 residues. V was shortened by 6 bases and J by 7 bases, with 16 bases between the two germline ends.